This T cell receptor (beta chain) was identified during a study of cytomegalovirus exposure and HLA in healthy donors. This CDR3 comprises 14 residues. CDR1 SGHRS and CDR2 YFSETQ come from the germline V gene. Trimming took 0 bases from V and 3 from J, leaving 10 bases between them. TCRdb's copy holds only in-frame clones and misses some; the assay was immunoSEQ multiplex PCR. Of about 71,000 clones in the sample, 85% to 95% were seen once. A note on this clone: Its matching antigen is unknown.

Overall study findings and caveats: Cytomegalovirus association was assigned to approximately 180 TCR beta chains. In vitro checks showed that a few CMV-associated chains really do target CMV antigens.

This sequence joins TRBV5-1 and TRBJ2-7, with D possibly TRBD1 on 6 matching bases. The material sequenced was PBMCs. The receptor's source is a man aged 18-30 years in good health and CMV-seropositive. CDR3 nucleotides: TGCGCCAGCAGCTTGGCACAGGGCCTCTACGAGCAGTACTTC. This gives the protein CASSLAQGLYEQYF.